The T cell receptor beta chain under discussion was sequenced for a study of cytomegalovirus exposure and HLA in healthy donors. It was with 60 Vbeta and 13 Jbeta primers that the PCR ran. Assay: immunoSEQ multiplex PCR; the TCRdb copy retains only in-frame clones and omits some. The sample table includes around 80,000 clones. Study-wide findings and caveats: Analyses of presence and absence presupposed an approximately uniform sequencing depth across donors. TCR beta V- and J-gene trimming was later associated with a missense DCLRE1C variant.

V was clipped by 4 bases and J by 8 bases, with 10 bases between them. This CDR3 has 12 amino acids. Germline CDR1 is SGHRS and CDR2 is YFSETQ. Comment on this clone: The antigen is undetermined.

This receptor was taken from a boy aged 5 to 17 in good health and CMV-seronegative. The J gene is TRBJ2-1, the V gene TRBV5-1; unclear D gene. The sequencing input was PBMCs. This chain's CDR3 is CASSTSEYEQFF. CDR3 in DNA: TGCGCCAGCAGCACCTCGGAGTATGAGCAGTTCTTC.